Listed here are 14 T cell receptor beta chains from one sample, sequenced in a study of blood T cell repertoires in COVID-19. The data were produced by immunoSEQ multiplex PCR, yet TCRdb's version contains in-frame clones alone and is incomplete. The repertoire holds about 62,000 clones, with approximately 79% as singletons. Sequenced input: peripheral blood. The receptor source for this set is a man aged 55 to 70 with acute or convalescent COVID-19.

This sequence joins TRBV27 and TRBJ1-2, with TRBD1 matching over 7 bases. V was pared by 4 bases and J by 2 bases, with 4 bases of the junction left unmatched. Germline CDR1 and CDR2: MNHEY and SMNVEV (reference sequence). This CDR3 has 14 residues. In DNA form, the CDR3 reads TGTGCCAGCAGTTACAGGGGCGTGAACTATGGCTACACCTTC. This translates into CASSYRGVNYGYTF.

This sequence joins TRBV7-3 and TRBJ2-2; 8 nucleotides align to TRBD2. Unmatched junction bases numbered 12, after V lost 11 bases and J lost 7 bases. Germline CDR1 is SGHTA and CDR2 is FQGTGA. This CDR3 region has 14 residues. The CDR3 here is CARIQREYDGELFF. The CDR3 DNA follows: TGTGCCCGCATACAGCGGGAGTACGACGGGGAGCTGTTTTTT. Full variable domain (outside the CDR3, taken from reference TRBV7-3 and TRBJ2-2): GAGVSQTPSNKVTEKGKYVELRCDPISGHTALYWYRQSLGQGPEFLIYFQGTGAADDSGLPNDRFFAVRPEGSVSTLKIQRTERGDSAVYLCARIQREYDGELFFGEGSRLTVL.

V and J are TRBV7-8 and TRBJ2-1; 12 bases are shared with TRBD2. Per germline, CDR1 SGHVS and CDR2 FQNEAQ. This CDR3 is built from 15 residues. V was clipped by 5 bases and J by 2 bases; unmatched bases: 1. DNA for the CDR3: TGTGCCAGCAGCCGACTAGCGGGAGCCTACAATGAGCAGTTCTTC. Protein product: CASSRLAGAYNEQFF.

The chain employs TRBV3-1 (or the pseudogene TRBV3-2) and TRBJ1-2; 9 bases align to TRBD1. The germline gives CDR1 LGHDT, CDR2 YNNKEL (reference sequence). The trim removed 4 bases at V and 8 bases at J, leaving 11 bases unmatched. The CDR3 contains 15 residues. For the CDR3, the DNA is TGTGCCAGCAGCCGAATGGGACAGGGAGGCGGGGGCTACACCTTC. This encodes CASSRMGQGGGGYTF.

Here the CDR3 reads CASSKNSRNTEAFF. CDR3 bases: TGTGCCAGCAGCAAAAATAGTCGGAACACTGAAGCTTTCTTT. V usage is TRBV21-1 and J usage is TRBJ1-1. TRBV21-1 is listed as a pseudogene. The CDR3 consists of 14 residues.

J is TRBJ1-2 and V is TRBV5-3, with a possible D match to TRBD1 (6 bases). TRBV5-3 is flagged as an ORF with uncertain function. V gave up 3 bases and J gave up 8 bases, with 11 bases separating them. The CDR3 is 12 residues long. CDR3 in amino acids: CARSSNRVGYTF. The DNA of the CDR3 is TGTGCCAGAAGCTCGAACAGGGTCGGCTACACCTTC.

This clone was picked up a small number of times. This sequence joins TRBV6-5 and TRBJ2-2, with D maybe TRBD1 (5 bases). Trimming took 6 bases from V and 0 from J, leaving 11 bases between them. CDR1 and CDR2 (germline): MNHEY, SVGAGI. The CDR3 consists of 15 residues. CDR3 coding DNA: TGTGCCAGCAGAGGGGTTGTCGCGAACACCGGGGAGCTGTTTTTT. Protein: CASRGVVANTGELFF.

The chain employs TRBV30 and TRBJ2-7; D remains unclear. CDR1 is GTSNPN and CDR2 is SVGIG in the germline V gene (reference sequence). This CDR3 has 12 amino acids. Trimming stripped 6 bases from V and 3 bases from J, with 12 bases between. The CDR3 nucleotides are TGTGCCTGTGGCACAGCTTACTACGAGCAGTACTTC. Its protein product is CACGTAYYEQYF.

The chain recombines TRBV19 with TRBJ2-1; D is perhaps TRBD2 (6 bases). This CDR3 is 15 amino acids long. CDR1 is LNHDA and CDR2 is SQIVND in the germline V gene (reference sequence). The ends were cut back, 5 bases at V and 2 bases at J, with 13 bases in the middle. CDR3 bases: TGTGCCAGTAGTGAGGACGGCGGGGCCTACAATGAGCAGTTCTTC. Translation: CASSEDGGAYNEQFF. Based on the CDR3 plus reference TRBV19 and TRBJ2-1, the full variable domain is DGGITQSPKYLFRKEGQNVTLSCEQNLNHDAMYWYRQDPGQGLRLIYYSQIVNDFQKGDIAEGYSVSREKKESFPLTVTSAQKNPTAFYLCASSEDGGAYNEQFFGPGTRLTVL.

J is TRBJ2-1 and V is TRBV7-3; 7 bases align to TRBD2. V lost 4 bases, J lost 6 bases, and 9 bases stayed unmatched. The CDR3 sequence is 15 residues long. Germline V gene sequence: CDR1 SGHTA, CDR2 FQGTGA. The CDR3 coding sequence is TGTGCCAGCAGCTCAGGGAGGGAGAGGGGCAATGAGCAGTTCTTC. Its translation is CASSSGRERGNEQFF. Drawing the rest from reference TRBV7-3 and TRBJ2-1, the complete variable domain is GAGVSQTPSNKVTEKGKYVELRCDPISGHTALYWYRQSLGQGPEFLIYFQGTGAADDSGLPNDRFFAVRPEGSVSTLKIQRTERGDSAVYLCASSSGRERGNEQFFGPGTRLTVL.

This clone was seen once. The rearrangement uses TRBV6-2 or TRBV6-3 and TRBJ2-1; the match to TRBD1 covers 10 bases. CDR3 size: 14 residues. V trimming: 0 bases; J trimming: 9 bases; junction bases outside the gene matches: 2. Germline V gives CDR1 MNHEY, CDR2 SVGEGT. Here the CDR3 DNA reads TGTGCCAGCAGTTACTCTGGACAGGGGGGTGAGCAGTTCTTC. Its translation: CASSYSGQGGEQFF.

This clone has only one observation. The chain carries TRBV28 and TRBJ1-6, with 11 bases matching TRBD1. J was trimmed by 7 bases and V by 5 bases; bases with no gene match: 7. CDR1 is MDHEN and CDR2 is SYDVKM in the germline V gene. The CDR3 runs to 16 residues. CDR3 amino acids: CASSPGTGGWNSPLHF. As DNA, the CDR3 is TGTGCCAGCAGTCCGGGGACAGGGGGATGGAATTCACCCCTCCACTTT.

About this clone: The junction departs from the called germline gene at one end, perhaps through a read error. The CDR3 here is CASSPPGYEQFF. The CDR3 nucleotides are TGTGCCAGCTCCCCACCGGGCTATGAGCAGTTCTTC. The V gene is TRBV18, the J gene TRBJ2-1; D remains unclear. CDR1 KGHSH and CDR2 LQKENI come from the germline V gene. The CDR3 is made up of 12 amino acids.

J is TRBJ1-5 and V is TRBV21-1; the table's D gene call, TRBD1, was not cross checked with the DNA. TRBV21-1 is a pseudogene segment. This CDR3 region has 13 residues. CDR3 DNA sequence: TGTGCCGAGTGGACAGGGACGTGTCAGCCCCAGCATTTT. Its protein is CAEWTGTCQPQHF.